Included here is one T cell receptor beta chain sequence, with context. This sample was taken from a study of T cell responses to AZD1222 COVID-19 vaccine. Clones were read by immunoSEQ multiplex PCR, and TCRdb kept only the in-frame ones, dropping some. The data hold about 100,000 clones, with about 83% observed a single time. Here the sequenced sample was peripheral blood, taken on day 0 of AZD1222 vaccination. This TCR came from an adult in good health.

CDR3 loop: CASGTRNEKLFF. The CDR3 nucleotides read TGTGCCAGCGGGACAAGAAATGAAAAACTGTTTTTT. This chain uses TRBV11-3 with TRBJ1-4, with D possibly being TRBD1 (6 bases). CDR1 and CDR2 from the germline V gene are SGHNT and YENEEA. V was shortened by 8 bases and J by 5 bases, with 9 bases between the two germline ends. CDR3 length: 12 amino acids. Looking up the rest from reference TRBV11-3 and TRBJ1-4 gives the full variable domain: EAGVVQSPRYKIIEKKQPVAFWCNPISGHNTLYWYLQNLGQGPELLIRYENEEAVDDSQLPKDRFSAERLKGVDSTLKIQPAELGDSAVYLCASGTRNEKLFFGSGTQLSVL.